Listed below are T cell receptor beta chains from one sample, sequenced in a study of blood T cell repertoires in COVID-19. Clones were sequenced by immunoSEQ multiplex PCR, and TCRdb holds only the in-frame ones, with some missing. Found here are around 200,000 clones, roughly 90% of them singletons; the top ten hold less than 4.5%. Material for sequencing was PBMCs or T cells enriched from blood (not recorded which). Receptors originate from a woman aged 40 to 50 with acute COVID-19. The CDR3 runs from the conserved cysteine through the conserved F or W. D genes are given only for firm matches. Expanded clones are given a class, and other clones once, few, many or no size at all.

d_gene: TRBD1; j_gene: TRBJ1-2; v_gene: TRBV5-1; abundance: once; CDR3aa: CASSLVTGTGNGYTF; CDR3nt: TGCGCCAGCAGCTTGGTTACCGGGACAGGGAATGGCTACACCTTC
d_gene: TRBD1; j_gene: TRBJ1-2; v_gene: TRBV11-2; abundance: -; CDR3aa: CASSPGQGEEGGYTF; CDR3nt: TGTGCCAGCAGCCCTGGACAGGGGGAGGAAGGGGGCTACACCTTC
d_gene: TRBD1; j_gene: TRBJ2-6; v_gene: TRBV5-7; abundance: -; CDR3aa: CASSPGTGVPSSGANVLTF; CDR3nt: TGTGCCAGCAGTCCCGGGACAGGGGTTCCCAGCTCTGGGGCCAACGTCCTGACTTTC
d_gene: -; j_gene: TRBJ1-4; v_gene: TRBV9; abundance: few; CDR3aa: CASSAQGKNEKLFF; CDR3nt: TGTGCCAGCAGCGCACAGGGAAAAAATGAAAAACTGTTTTTT
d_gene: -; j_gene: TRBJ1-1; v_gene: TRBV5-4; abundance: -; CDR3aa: CASSLRRVNTEAFF; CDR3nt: TGTGCCAGCAGCTTGCGCAGGGTGAACACTGAAGCTTTCTTT
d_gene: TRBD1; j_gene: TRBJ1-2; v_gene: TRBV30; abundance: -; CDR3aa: CAWSKGTATIGYTF; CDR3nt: TGTGCCTGGAGTAAGGGGACAGCAACTATTGGCTACACCTTC
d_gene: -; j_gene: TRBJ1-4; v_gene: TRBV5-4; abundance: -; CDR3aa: CASSVGLGDEKLFF; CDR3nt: TGTGCCAGCAGCGTAGGACTTGGGGATGAAAAACTGTTTTTT
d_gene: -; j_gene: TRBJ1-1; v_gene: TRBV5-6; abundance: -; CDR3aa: CASSIIRGLAEAFF; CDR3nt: TGTGCCAGCAGCATTATCAGGGGATTGGCTGAAGCTTTCTTT
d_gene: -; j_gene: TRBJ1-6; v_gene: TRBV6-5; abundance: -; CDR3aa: CASGQSLYRSALHF; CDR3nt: TGTGCCTCAGGCCAGAGTCTTTACCGATCGGCCCTCCACTTT
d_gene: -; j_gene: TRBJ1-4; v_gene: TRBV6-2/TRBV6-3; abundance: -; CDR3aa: CASSSLQGIDEKLFF; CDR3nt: TGTGCCAGCAGTTCTTTACAGGGCATCGACGAAAAACTGTTTTTT
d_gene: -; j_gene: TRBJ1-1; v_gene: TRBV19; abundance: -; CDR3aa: CASSNRQALTTKAFF; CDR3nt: TGTGCCAGTAGTAACCGACAAGCTCTGACAACCAAAGCTTTCTTT
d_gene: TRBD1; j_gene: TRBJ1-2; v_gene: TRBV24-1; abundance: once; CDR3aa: CATIRDRVNYGYTF; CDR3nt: TGTGCCACCATTCGGGACAGGGTAAACTATGGCTACACCTTC
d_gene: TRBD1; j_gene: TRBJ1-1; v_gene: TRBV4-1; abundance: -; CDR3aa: CASSQQIGGTVNTEAFF; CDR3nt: TGCGCCAGCAGCCAACAAATAGGGGGGACAGTGAACACTGAAGCTTTCTTT
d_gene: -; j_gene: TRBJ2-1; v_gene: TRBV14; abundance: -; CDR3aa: CASSQDQTRTNEQFF; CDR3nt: TGTGCCAGCAGCCAAGATCAAACTAGAACCAATGAGCAGTTCTTC
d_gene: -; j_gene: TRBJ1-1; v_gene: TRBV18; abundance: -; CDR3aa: CASSPELNTEAFF; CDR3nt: TGTGCCAGCTCACCAGAACTAAACACTGAAGCTTTCTTT
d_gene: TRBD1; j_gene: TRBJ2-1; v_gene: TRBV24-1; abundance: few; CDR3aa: CATSDPGTGGYNEQFF; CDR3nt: TGTGCCACCAGTGATCCCGGGACAGGGGGTTACAATGAGCAGTTCTTC
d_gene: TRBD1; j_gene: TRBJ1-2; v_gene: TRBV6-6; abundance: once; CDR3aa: CASSGSNPGTGSIYGYTF; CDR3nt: TGTGCCAGCAGTGGATCAAATCCCGGGACAGGGTCGATCTATGGCTACACCTTC
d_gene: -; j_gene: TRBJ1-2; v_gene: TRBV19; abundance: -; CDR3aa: CASSIVAAANYGYTF; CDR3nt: TGTGCCAGTAGTATAGTCGCGGCAGCTAACTATGGCTACACCTTC
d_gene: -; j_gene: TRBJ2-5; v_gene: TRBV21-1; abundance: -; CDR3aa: CASSRFRDSKQETQYF; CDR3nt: TGTGCCAGCAGCAGGTTCCGGGACAGTAAACAAGAGACCCAGTACTTC
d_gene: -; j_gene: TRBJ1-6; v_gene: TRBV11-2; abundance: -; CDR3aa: CASSLAGFVSPLHF; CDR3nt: TGTGCCAGCAGCTTAGCAGGGTTTGTTTCACCCCTCCACTTT
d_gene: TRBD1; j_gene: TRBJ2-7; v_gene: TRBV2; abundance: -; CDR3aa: CARENRDRDSYEQYF; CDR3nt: TGTGCCAGGGAGAACCGGGACAGGGATAGCTACGAGCAGTACTTC
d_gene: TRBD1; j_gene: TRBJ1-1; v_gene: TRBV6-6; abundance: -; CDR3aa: CASTYDRALTEAFF; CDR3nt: TGTGCCAGCACCTATGACAGGGCCCTCACTGAAGCTTTCTTT
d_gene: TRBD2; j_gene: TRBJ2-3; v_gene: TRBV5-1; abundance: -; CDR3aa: CASREGIRDMLAGSDTQYF; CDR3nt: TGCGCCAGCAGAGAGGGAATTAGAGACATGCTAGCGGGGTCGGATACGCAGTATTTT
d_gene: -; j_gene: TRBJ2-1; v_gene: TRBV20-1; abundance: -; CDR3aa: CSASMGGPRDEQFF; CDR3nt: TGCAGTGCTAGTATGGGGGGGCCCCGTGATGAGCAGTTCTTC